This TCR beta chain comes out of a study of molecular identifiers for immune sequencing clone quantification. Study-level results: Clones above 20 RNA copies contained over 98% of effector molecules but under 1% of naive ones.

Per the germline V gene, CDR1 is SGHAT and CDR2 is FQNNGV. CDR3 size: 18 residues. Unmatched junction bases numbered 17, after V lost 1 base and J lost 7 bases. Previously published methods and listed TCR primers were used for the bulk TCR libraries. MiXCR was run by TCRdb on the PCR reads, yielding one entry per CDR3 protein. Seen here are about 640,000 distinct CDR3 sequences, about 20% observed once, and the top ten hold roughly 0.9%. A remark on this clonotype: As yet, its antigen is unknown.

Source material: naive CD8+ T cells from blood, with Jurkat cell RNA spiked in. Subset in this sample: FACS-sorted CD8+CD4-CCR7+CD45RA+ naive T cells. The TCR sequence derives from a human donor in good health. Some libraries in this study had Jurkat cell RNA spiked in. V usage is TRBV11-2 and J usage is TRBJ1-2, with TRBD1 identical over 8 bases. The CDR3 DNA reads TGTGCCAGCAGCTTAGTCCCCGGGGGTGACAGGGGCATCCGTGGCTACACCTTC. Its translation is CASSLVPGGDRGIRGYTF.